These 2 T cell receptor beta chains were all obtained from the same sample, sequenced in a study of glioma-infiltrating T cells. The iRepertoire nested amplicon-rescue multiplex PCR amplified TCR alpha and beta CDR3s from RNA. In TCRdb, the multiplex PCR reads were re-called with MiXCR into one record per CDR3 protein. The sample has 40,000 or so distinct CDR3 sequences; 20% to 25% are singletons. The sequenced sample was glioma tissue, nonneoplastic brain tissue, or PBMCs (not recorded which). The receptors shown here come from a human donor with low-grade glioma or glioblastoma, undergoing nonglioma brain surgery, or in good health (not recorded which).

For this clonotype: A much bigger clone sits one base away, suggesting this may be a read error. The rearrangement joins TRBV2 to TRBJ2-1; D is undetermined. V lost 5 bases to trimming and J lost 5 bases, with 7 bases between them. Germline lookup yields CDR1 SNHLY and CDR2 FYNNEI. This CDR3 has 12 residues. CDR3 sequence reads: CASSKTDNEQFF. The CDR3 nucleotides read TGTGCCAGCAGTAAGACCGACAATGAGCAGTTCTTC.

The chain links TRBV6-2 or TRBV6-3 to TRBJ1-2; no clear D gene. CDR3 length: 14 amino acids. Germline V gene data show CDR1 as MNHEY and CDR2 as SVGEGT. V lost 2 bases, J lost 6 bases, and 13 bases lay in between. The CDR3 loop reads CASSYDRGSDGYTF. The CDR3 nucleotides are TGTGCCAGCAGTTACGATCGAGGTTCTGATGGCTACACCTTC.